The present T cell receptor beta chain was sequenced within a study of T-cell reconstitution after alpha-beta-depleted transplantation in children (dated by TCRdb to about 2016). Regarding the research as a whole: Using TCR repertoire profiling, the study followed T-cell immune reconstitution in a quantitative way in children after TCRalphabeta/CD19-depleted allogeneic hematopoietic cell transplantation.

CDR1 SEHNR and CDR2 FQNEAQ are derived from the germline V gene (reference sequence). Trimming takes 1 base from V and 8 bases from J, and the germline ends sit 15 bases apart. Reading from cysteine to phenylalanine, the CDR3 counts 15 amino acids. Just the 45-base CDR3 DNA is kept, in frame starting at base 1. The library was made by PCR. The sample was run on an Illumina HiSeq 2500. To normalize quantification of the TCRbeta repertoire, the TCR libraries were built with molecular barcoding that relied on unique molecular identifiers. The raw public reads went through TCRdb reprocessing: fastp at Q25, MiXCR clone calling, in-frame beta chains kept. Each CDR3 protein gets just one entry, which takes the most common genes and DNA from the rows behind it. The sample table shows around 410,000 distinct CDR3 sequences, and 9.5% to 13% are seen once. The biggest ten clones account for 4.5% to 7% of the sample.

Concerning this clonotype itself: Its antigen target is currently unknown. No much larger clone exists at a distance of one base, and base qualities are not known.

The material was PBMCs from the stem cell graft donor, obtained from the stem cell graft. This sequence originates from a human donor who donated a stem cell graft to a child with acute myeloid leukemia. This chain joins TRBV7-9 to TRBJ2-1; TRBD2 might be the D gene, on 5 matching bases. The DNA sequence is TGTGCCAGCAGCTTAGTAAGGAGAGGGCGGCATGAGCAGTTCTTC. It is translated as CASSLVRRGRHEQFF.